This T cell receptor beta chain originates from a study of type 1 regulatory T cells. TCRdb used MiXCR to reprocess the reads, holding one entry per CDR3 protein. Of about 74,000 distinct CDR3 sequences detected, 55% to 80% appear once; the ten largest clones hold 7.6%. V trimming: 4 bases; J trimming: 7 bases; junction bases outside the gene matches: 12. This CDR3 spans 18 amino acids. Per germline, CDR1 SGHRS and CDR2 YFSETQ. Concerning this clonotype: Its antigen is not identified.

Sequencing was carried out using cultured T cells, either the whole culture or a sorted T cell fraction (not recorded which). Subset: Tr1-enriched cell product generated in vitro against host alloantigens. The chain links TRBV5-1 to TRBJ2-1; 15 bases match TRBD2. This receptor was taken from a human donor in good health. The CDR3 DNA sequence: TGCGCCAGCAGCCCCCCGGGACTAGCGGGAGGTAGCCAGAATGAGCAGTTCTTC. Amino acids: CASSPPGLAGGSQNEQFF.